These 25 T cell receptor beta chains were sequenced from one sample in a study of blood T cells in healthy people across ages. Primers used in a second PCR of about 7 to 12 cycles were a sample-barcoded 5' primer and a J-beta primer mix. TCRdb recomputed calls from the 5' RACE reads with MiXCR, one row per CDR3 protein. The sample has approximately 900,000 distinct CDR3 sequences, about 48% seen once. Sequenced sample: blood. The receptors derive from a man aged 25 to 45 in good health.

The gene calls are TRBV28 and TRBJ1-4; D might be TRBD1 (6 bases). This CDR3 comprises 16 residues. Germline values: CDR1 MDHEN, CDR2 SYDVKM. V was cut by 6 bases and J by 7 bases, with 21 bases left in between. The CDR3 nucleotides are TGTGCCAGCAGCCCAGGGGCCGGGGCATATAGTGAAAAACTGTTTTTT. Its translation is CASSPGAGAYSEKLFF.

This clonotype appeared once. The rearrangement links TRBV27 to TRBJ2-5; 9 bases agree with TRBD2. Trimming removed 6 bases from V and 4 bases from J; junction bases left unmatched: 9. Germline CDR1 and CDR2: MNHEY and SMNVEV (reference sequence). The CDR3 totals 15 residues. CDR3 bases: TGTGCCAGCAGGAAGACGGGACTAGCACGAGAGACCCAGTACTTC. Its translation is CASRKTGLARETQYF.

This clonotype was found a few times. The J gene is TRBJ2-5, the V gene TRBV29-1; D is unclear. The CDR3 covers 12 residues. Germline loops: CDR1 SQVTM, CDR2 ANQGSEA. Trimming removed 7 bases at V and 6 bases at J, with 15 bases between. CDR3 region: CSGIAEFQTQYF. DNA of the CDR3: TGCAGCGGGATCGCGGAGTTTCAGACCCAGTACTTC.

The chain uses TRBV6-4 and TRBJ2-1; TRBD1 agrees at 8 bases. Near its end, the DNA agrees better with TRBJ2-7, so the J call may be wrong. The germline V gene has CDR1 MRHNA and CDR2 SNTAGT. The CDR3 has 15 residues. The CDR3 protein is CASRAGQGPYNEQYF. CDR3 sequence (DNA): TGTGCCAGCAGGGCCGGACAGGGCCCGTACAATGAGCAGTACTTC.

This chain joins TRBV15 and TRBJ2-1; D call uncertain. This CDR3 region has 15 residues. Germline CDR1 reads LNHNV; CDR2 reads YYDKDF (reference sequence). V was shortened by 0 bases and J by 4 bases, with 10 bases between the two germline ends. CDR3 bases: TGTGCCACCAGCAGAGATTTTGTAGGGTACAATGAGCAGTTCTTC. Protein: CATSRDFVGYNEQFF.

The CDR3 DNA follows: TGTGCCAGCAGTTACTACAGGGTGGGCACCGGGGAGCTGTTTTTT. It codes for CASSYYRVGTGELFF. The V call is TRBV2, the J call TRBJ2-2, with D tentatively TRBD1 (6 bases). This CDR3 has 15 amino acids. The germline gives CDR1 SNHLY, CDR2 FYNNEI. Trimming took 5 bases from V and 4 from J, leaving 14 bases between them.

This clonotype was recorded a few times. The chain combines TRBV27 with TRBJ1-5; D remains ambiguous. Germline assignment: CDR1 MNHEY and CDR2 SMNVEV (reference sequence). V was pared by 6 bases and J by 4 bases, with 10 bases between. The CDR3 length is 13 residues. The CDR3 nucleotides read TGTGCCAGCAGAACGGGAGGGAATCAGCCCCAGCATTTT. It yields the protein CASRTGGNQPQHF.

This chain connects TRBV6-1 to TRBJ2-3; TRBD1 matches at 8 bases. With V trimmed by 5 bases and J by 3 bases, 10 bases remained unmatched. This CDR3 region has 16 residues. The germline V gene has CDR1 MNHNS and CDR2 SASEGT. CDR3 bases: TGTGCCAGCAGTCCCGGGACAGGTATTACGACAGATACGCAGTATTTT. Its protein product is CASSPGTGITTDTQYF.

This clonotype was detected a few times. This chain uses TRBV3-1 with TRBJ2-1; D unresolved. CDR1 is LGHDT and CDR2 is YNNKEL in the germline V gene (reference sequence). The V and J ends lost 7 bases and 0 bases respectively, with 16 bases between them. The CDR3 sequence is 16 residues long. Here the CDR3 reads CASTHGGGSSYNEQFF. CDR3 bases: TGTGCCAGCACCCACGGTGGTGGTAGCTCCTACAATGAGCAGTTCTTC.

This clonotype was picked up many times. The CDR3 here is CASSLNGGSTDTQYF. CDR3 in DNA: TGTGCCAGCAGTTTAAACGGGGGGAGCACAGATACGCAGTATTTT. The chain recombines TRBV12-3 or TRBV12-4 with TRBJ2-3, with 7 bases matching TRBD2. V lost 2 bases, J lost 0 bases, and 2 bases stayed unmatched. The CDR3 covers 15 residues.

Comment on this clonotype: At one end the junction does not follow the germline gene, possibly because of a read error. This sequence joins TRBV11-2 and TRBJ1-1; D unclear. The CDR3 is 14 amino acids. Germline CDR1 and CDR2: SGHAT and FQNNGV. The CDR3 region is CAGSLARKHTEAFF. The CDR3 nucleotides read TGTGCCGGCAGCTTAGCTAGGAAGCACACTGAAGCTTTCTTT.

This chain links TRBV2 with TRBJ1-4, with D unresolved. The ends were cut back, 5 bases at V and 7 bases at J, with 11 bases in the middle. CDR3 length: 13 residues. Germline CDR1 is SNHLY and CDR2 is FYNNEI. The CDR3 loop is CASSIRLIEKLFF. Written as DNA, the CDR3 is TGTGCCAGCAGTATAAGGCTCATTGAAAAACTGTTTTTT.

This clonotype was seen a handful of times. The genes are TRBV25-1 and TRBJ2-1; 12 bases map to TRBD2. Per germline, CDR1 MGHDK and CDR2 SYGVNS. The CDR3 is 15 residues long. V lost 4 bases, J lost 8 bases, and 6 bases stayed unmatched. CDR3 in DNA: TGTGCCAGCAGTGGTTCTAGCGGGGGGGCCGATGAGCAGTTCTTC. This sequence encodes CASSGSSGGADEQFF.

This clonotype was recorded a few times. The J gene is TRBJ2-7, the V gene TRBV14; 7 positions match TRBD1. V lost 8 bases to trimming and J lost 4 bases; unmatched junction nucleotides: 8. The CDR3 length is 13 residues. CDR1 SGHDN and CDR2 FVKESK come from the germline V gene. This CDR3 is CASGTVWDYEQYF. The DNA for the CDR3 is TGTGCCAGCGGGACAGTTTGGGATTACGAGCAGTACTTC.

The chain combines TRBV7-9 with TRBJ2-5; D uncertain. The J call may be mistaken, given a closer DNA end match to TRBJ2-7. The CDR3 is 14 amino acids. Germline CDR1 reads SEHNR; CDR2 reads FQNEAQ (reference sequence). The CDR3 nucleotides read TGTGCCAGCAGCTGGCAGGAACAGTCCTACGAGCAGTACTTC. It yields the protein CASSWQEQSYEQYF.

V and J are TRBV7-3 and TRBJ2-3, with 7 bases lining up with TRBD2. The CDR3 runs to 15 residues. CDR1 is SGHTA, CDR2 FQGTGA, per germline. V lost 3 bases, J lost 4 bases, and 7 bases stayed unmatched. CDR3: CASSFGGGGSDTQYF. The CDR3 coding sequence is TGTGCCAGCAGCTTCGGCGGGGGTGGGTCAGATACGCAGTATTTT.

This clonotype turned up a few times. V gene TRBV5-1 combines with J gene TRBJ2-1, with TRBD1 matching 7 bases. The CDR3 length is 15 residues. V lost 4 bases, J lost 4 bases, and 8 bases stayed unmatched. The germline gives CDR1 SGHRS, CDR2 YFSETQ. The CDR3 sequence is CASSNTGQLYNEQFF. CDR3 sequence (DNA): TGCGCCAGCAGCAATACGGGACAGCTTTACAATGAGCAGTTCTTC.

This clonotype was observed a single time. This rearrangement joins TRBV20-1 to TRBJ2-7; TRBD2 might be the D (5 bases). Germline V gives CDR1 DFQATT, CDR2 SNEGSKA (reference sequence). Trimming removed 4 bases from V and 3 bases from J, with 19 bases in between. The CDR3 runs to 15 residues. The chain's CDR3 is CSATLLDFTGYEQYF. DNA of the CDR3: TGCAGTGCTACGTTACTGGACTTCACGGGCTACGAGCAGTACTTC.

The rearrangement links TRBV10-3 to TRBJ2-7, with 8 bases that match TRBD2. The CDR3 extends over 12 amino acids. With 3 bases clipped from V and 7 bases from J, the junction kept 2 bases outside the gene matches. The germline gives CDR1 ENHRY, CDR2 SYGVKD. In DNA form, the CDR3 reads TGTGCCATCAGTGACGGGGGGGGAGAGCAGTACTTC. Translation: CAISDGGGEQYF.

The V and J genes are TRBV7-9 and TRBJ2-3, with 8 bases identical to TRBD1. V dropped 0 bases and J dropped 6; count of bases not matched to a gene: 11. Germline CDR1 SEHNR, CDR2 FQNEAQ (reference sequence). This CDR3 contains 17 residues. The chain's CDR3 is CASSLAAAGGNTDTQYF. The CDR3 DNA reads as TGTGCCAGCAGCTTAGCGGCTGCAGGGGGCAATACGGATACGCAGTATTTT.

CDR3 DNA sequence: TGTGCCAGCAGTTTTGTTACAGTTCGGTCCACCGGGGAGCTGTTTTTT. This codes for CASSFVTVRSTGELFF. The gene calls are TRBV12-3 or TRBV12-4 and TRBJ2-2; unclear D gene. The CDR3 runs to 16 residues. Trimming left V 3 bases short and J 4 bases short, with 15 bases between.

This clonotype has ten or more counts. The chain has TRBV6-5 and TRBJ2-3; D not resolved. V gave up 5 bases and J gave up 0 bases, with 6 bases separating them. This CDR3 region has 13 residues. CDR1 is MNHEY and CDR2 is SVGAGI in the germline V gene. The CDR3 is CASSATSTDTQYF. The CDR3 DNA sequence: TGTGCCAGCAGTGCGACTAGCACAGATACGCAGTATTTT.

In its sample, this clonotype was seen once. The gene calls are TRBV12-3 or TRBV12-4 and TRBJ1-3, with D uncertain. The length of the CDR3 is 14 residues. V was pared by 4 bases and J by 3 bases, with 10 bases between. CDR3 amino acids: CASSSTLGGNTIYF. CDR3 nucleotide sequence: TGTGCCAGCAGTTCGACCCTAGGTGGAAACACCATATATTTT.

This clonotype was found a few times. This chain joins TRBV25-1 and TRBJ1-1, with D maybe TRBD1 (5 bases). Germline V gives CDR1 MGHDK, CDR2 SYGVNS. V lost 5 bases, J lost 3 bases, and 13 bases lay in between. The CDR3 has 14 residues. This chain's CDR3 is CASSQAQGHTEAFF. The CDR3 DNA follows: TGTGCCAGCAGTCAAGCCCAGGGTCACACTGAAGCTTTCTTT.

This clonotype was detected only a few times. V is TRBV7-3 and J is TRBJ2-3; the D gene is possibly TRBD1 (6 bases). The V gene lost 2 bases and the J gene lost 4 bases, with 10 bases spanning the gap. CDR1 and CDR2 from the germline V gene are SGHTA and FQGTGA. The CDR3 sequence is 14 residues long. The CDR3 DNA reads as TGTGCCAGCAGCTTACCAGGGGCCGCAGATACGCAGTATTTT. Its translation: CASSLPGAADTQYF.